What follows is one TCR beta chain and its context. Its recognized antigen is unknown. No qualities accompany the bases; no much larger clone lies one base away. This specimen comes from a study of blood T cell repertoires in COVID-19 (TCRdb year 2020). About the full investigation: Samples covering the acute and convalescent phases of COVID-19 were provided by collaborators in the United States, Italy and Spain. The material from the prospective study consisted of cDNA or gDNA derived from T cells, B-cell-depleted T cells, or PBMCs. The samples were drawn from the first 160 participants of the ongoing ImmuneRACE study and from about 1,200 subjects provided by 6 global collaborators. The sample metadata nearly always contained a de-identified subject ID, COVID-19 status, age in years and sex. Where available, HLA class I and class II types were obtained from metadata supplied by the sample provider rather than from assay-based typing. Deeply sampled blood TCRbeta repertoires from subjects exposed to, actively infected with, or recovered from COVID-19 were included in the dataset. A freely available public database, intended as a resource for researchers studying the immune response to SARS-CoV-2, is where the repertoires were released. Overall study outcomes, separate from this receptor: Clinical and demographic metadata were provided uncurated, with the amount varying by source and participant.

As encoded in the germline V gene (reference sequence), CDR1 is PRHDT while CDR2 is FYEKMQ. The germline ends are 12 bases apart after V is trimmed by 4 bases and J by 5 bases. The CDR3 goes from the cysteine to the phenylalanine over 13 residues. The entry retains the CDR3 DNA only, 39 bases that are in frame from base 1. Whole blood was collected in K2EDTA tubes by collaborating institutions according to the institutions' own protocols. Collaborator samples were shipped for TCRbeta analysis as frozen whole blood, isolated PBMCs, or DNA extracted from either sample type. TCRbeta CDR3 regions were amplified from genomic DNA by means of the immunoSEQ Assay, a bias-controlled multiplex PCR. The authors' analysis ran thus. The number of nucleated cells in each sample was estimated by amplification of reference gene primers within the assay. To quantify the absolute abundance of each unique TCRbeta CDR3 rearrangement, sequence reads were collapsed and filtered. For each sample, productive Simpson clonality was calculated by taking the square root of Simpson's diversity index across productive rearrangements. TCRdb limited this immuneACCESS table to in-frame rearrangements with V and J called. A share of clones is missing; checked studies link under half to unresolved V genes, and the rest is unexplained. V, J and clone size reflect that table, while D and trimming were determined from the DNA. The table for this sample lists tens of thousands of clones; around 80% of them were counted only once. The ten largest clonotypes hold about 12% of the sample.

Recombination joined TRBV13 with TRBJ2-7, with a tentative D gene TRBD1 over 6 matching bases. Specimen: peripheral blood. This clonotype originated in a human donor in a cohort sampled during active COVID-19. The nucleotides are TGTGCCAGCAGCTCTGGGACATTCAACGAGCAGTACTTC. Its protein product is CASSSGTFNEQYF. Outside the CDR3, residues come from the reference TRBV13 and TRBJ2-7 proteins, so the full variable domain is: AAGVIQSPRHLIKEKRETATLKCYPIPRHDTVYWYQQGPGQDPQFLISFYEKMQSDKGSIPDRFSAQQFSDYHSELNMSSLELGDSALYFCASSSGTFNEQYFGPGTRLTVT.